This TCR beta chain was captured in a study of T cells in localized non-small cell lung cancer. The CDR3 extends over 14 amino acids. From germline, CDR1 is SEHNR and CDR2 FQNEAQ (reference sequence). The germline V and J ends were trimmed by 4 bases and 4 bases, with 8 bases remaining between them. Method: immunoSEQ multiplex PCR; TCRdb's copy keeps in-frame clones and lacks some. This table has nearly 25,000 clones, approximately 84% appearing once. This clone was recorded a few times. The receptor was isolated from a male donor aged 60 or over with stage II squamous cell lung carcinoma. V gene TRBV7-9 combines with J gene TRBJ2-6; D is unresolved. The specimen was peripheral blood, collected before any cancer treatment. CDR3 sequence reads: CASSSTVGANVLTF. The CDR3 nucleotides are TGTGCCAGCAGCTCCACGGTGGGGGCCAACGTCCTGACTTTC.